The clone carrying this T cell receptor beta chain was found a few times. The antigen remains unidentified. The entry originates in a study of early T cells in non-severe SARS-CoV-2 infection. As for the study in general: The chains were unpaired, and the sequenced material was bulk RNA from unsorted whole blood.

CDR3 length equals 15 residues. Germline trimming cut 2 bases from V and 2 bases from J; bases unmatched to any gene: 3. Germline V gene sequence: CDR1 MNHEY, CDR2 SVGAGI. Whole-study results and caveats: CD4 and private specificities were missed by VDJdb matching, which favored anti-spike CD8 responses.

Researchers tagged individual cDNA molecules with unique molecular identifiers. From the 5' RACE reads, TCRdb called clonotypes with MiXCR, one entry per CDR3 protein. The sample includes roughly 66,000 distinct CDR3 sequences, around 9% seen only once; the top ten take 2.5% to 3.5%. The TCR was taken from an adult who was a healthcare worker with PCR-confirmed SARS-CoV-2 infection or an uninfected control (not recorded which). Sample: whole blood. The chain joins TRBV6-5 to TRBJ1-3; 7 bases match TRBD1. The CDR3 DNA reads as TGTGCCAGCAGTTACGGAGGACAGGCTGGAAACACCATATATTTT. Residues: CASSYGGQAGNTIYF.